A single sample is the source of the 25 T cell receptor beta chains below, sequenced in a study of blood T cell repertoires in COVID-19. TCRdb's table, derived via immunoSEQ multiplex PCR, lists solely in-frame clones and lacks some. The sample includes 150,000 to 200,000 clones, 88% of them seen just once. The sequencing input was peripheral blood. Receptor source: a human donor in a cohort sampled during active COVID-19.

CDR3 DNA: TGTGCCAGCAGCGTAATGGGGGGCAATGAGCAGTTCTTC. This codes for CASSVMGGNEQFF. V and J are TRBV9 and TRBJ2-1; TRBD2 might be the D (6 bases). The germline V gene encodes CDR1 SGDLS and CDR2 YYNGEE. This CDR3 is 13 amino acids long. V lost 1 base, J lost 6 bases, and 8 bases lay in between. Combining the CDR3 with reference TRBV9 and TRBJ2-1 gives the whole variable domain DSGVTQTPKHLITATGQRVTLRCSPRSGDLSVYWYQQSLDQGLQFLIQYYNGEERAKGNILERFSAQQFPDLHSELNLSSLELGDSALYFCASSVMGGNEQFFGPGTRLTVL.

The rearrangement uses TRBV6-2 or TRBV6-3 and TRBJ2-1; 9 bases align to TRBD2. This CDR3 contains 14 residues. The V gene end was trimmed by 5 bases and the J gene end by 6 bases; junction bases not matched to a gene: 5. Germline CDR1 reads MNHEY; CDR2 reads SVGEGT. CDR3 DNA sequence: TGTGCCAGCAGTGCAGCGGGAGGCTTCAATGAGCAGTTCTTC. Protein sequence: CASSAAGGFNEQFF.

Worth noting for this clone: The same CDR3 arises from other DNA sequences in this sample as well. The V gene is TRBV5-1, the J gene TRBJ2-3; weak D call: TRBD2 (6 bases). Trimming took 0 bases from V and 0 from J, leaving 8 bases between them. Germline V gene sequence: CDR1 SGHRS, CDR2 YFSETQ. The CDR3 extends over 15 amino acids. For the CDR3, the DNA is TGCGCCAGCAGCTTGGCCCGGGGGAGCACAGATACGCAGTATTTT. Translation: CASSLARGSTDTQYF.

V usage is TRBV7-2 and J usage is TRBJ1-2; 9 bases fit TRBD1. The CDR3 loop spans 13 amino acids. The germline CDR1 and CDR2 sequences are SGHTA and FQGNSA. The ends lost 5 bases at V and 6 bases at J; junction bases unmatched: 4. The CDR3 spells CASSPGQGNGYTF. In nucleotides, the CDR3 is TGTGCCAGCAGCCCCGGACAGGGGAATGGCTACACCTTC.

The chain has TRBV5-1 and TRBJ2-3, with TRBD2 matching over 13 bases. The V segment lost 4 bases and the J segment 0 bases; nucleotides outside the gene matches: 5. CDR1 and CDR2 (germline): SGHRS, YFSETQ. The CDR3 consists of 17 residues. CDR3 sequence (DNA): TGCGCCAGCAGCCTTGGACTAGCGGGGGCTAGCACAGATACGCAGTATTTT. It specifies CASSLGLAGASTDTQYF.

The V and J genes are TRBV7-6 and TRBJ1-6; the match to TRBD1 covers 10 bases. Losses at the gene ends were 1 base for V and 16 bases for J; bases not matched to a gene: 13. This CDR3 has 16 amino acids. CDR1 SGHVS and CDR2 FNYEAQ come from the germline V gene. The CDR3 DNA follows: TGTGCCAGCAGCTTAGTGAGCGGGACAGGGGCCAAAGAGCTCCACTTT. It codes for CASSLVSGTGAKELHF. The variable domain in full, with the rest retrieved from reference TRBV7-6 and TRBJ1-6, is GAGVSQSPRYKVTKRGQDVALRCDPISGHVSLYWYRQALGQGPEFLTYFNYEAQQDKSGLPNDRFSAERPEGSISTLTIQRTEQRDSAMYRCASSLVSGTGAKELHFGNGTRLTVT.

In this sample, this clone turned up a few times. V and J are TRBV18 and TRBJ1-5; the match to TRBD1 covers 9 bases. V lost 6 bases and J lost 7; bases outside the gene matches: 7. Germline loops: CDR1 KGHSH, CDR2 LQKENI. The CDR3 consists of 14 residues. The CDR3 DNA reads as TGTGCCAGCTCCCAGGACAGGGGTGGGCAGCCCCAGCATTTT. It translates to CASSQDRGGQPQHF.

CDR3 nucleotide sequence: TGTGCCAGCAGCTTAGATCTAGCGGGTCCCTCTGGGGCCAACGTCCTGACTTTC. It encodes CASSLDLAGPSGANVLTF. The chain has TRBV13 and TRBJ2-6, with 8 positions matching TRBD2. Germline V gives CDR1 PRHDT, CDR2 FYEKMQ (reference sequence). The CDR3 is made up of 18 amino acids. V dropped 1 base and J dropped 0; count of bases not matched to a gene: 5.

This clone was recorded once. Other nucleotide sequences in the sample specify the same CDR3. The chain has TRBV4-2 and TRBJ1-2; D is uncertain. Germline lookup yields CDR1 LGHNA and CDR2 YNFKEQ. Trimming took off 0 bases at V and 8 bases at J, with 7 bases between the two ends. The CDR3 has 12 residues. The CDR3 protein is CASSQDRYGYTF. The CDR3 DNA follows: TGTGCCAGCAGCCAAGATAGATACGGCTACACCTTC.

This clone appeared once. This chain joins TRBV19 and TRBJ2-7, with TRBD2 matching 7 bases. The CDR3 totals 17 residues. CDR1 is LNHDA and CDR2 is SQIVND in the germline V gene (reference sequence). J was trimmed by 0 bases and V by 4 bases; bases with no gene match: 12. The chain's CDR3 is CASSSRAAGRFSYEQYF. The CDR3 DNA reads TGTGCCAGTAGTAGTCGGGCCGCCGGGAGGTTCTCCTACGAGCAGTACTTC.

This clone has just a few counts. The J gene is TRBJ2-7, the V gene TRBV5-1; D might be TRBD2 (5 bases). Germline V lookup: CDR1 SGHRS, CDR2 YFSETQ. The CDR3 has 15 amino acids. The V end lost 4 bases, the J end lost 3 bases, and 17 bases lay between the germline ends. The CDR3 bases are TGCGCCAGCAGCCCCACAGCGGAGACCTACTACGAGCAGTACTTC. Residues: CASSPTAETYYEQYF.

As DNA, the CDR3 is TGTGCCAGCAGCTTCTCCGGACTAGCGGGGGGCACAGATACGCAGTATTTT. It encodes CASSFSGLAGGTDTQYF. The chain joins TRBV5-4 to TRBJ2-3, with 13 bases aligning to TRBD2. Per germline, CDR1 SGHNT and CDR2 YYREEE (reference sequence). Germline trimming cut 2 bases from V and 1 base from J; bases unmatched to any gene: 4. The CDR3 loop spans 17 amino acids.

The chain uses TRBV27 and TRBJ2-1; D is uncertain. V shed 4 bases and J shed 9 bases, with 10 bases lying between them. In germline, CDR1 is MNHEY, CDR2 SMNVEV (reference sequence). The CDR3 length is 12 residues. This chain's CDR3 is CASSSLGGEQFF. The CDR3 coding sequence is TGTGCCAGCAGTTCACTTGGCGGTGAGCAGTTCTTC.

The chain employs TRBV7-2 and TRBJ2-3, with 7 positions matching TRBD1. CDR3 length: 15 residues. The junction had 5 bases not matched to a gene; V was cut back by 5 bases and J by 0 bases. Germline CDR1 is SGHTA and CDR2 is FQGNSA. CDR3 in DNA: TGTGCCAGCAGCCCCGAGGGGGCGAGCACAGATACGCAGTATTTT. Its translation: CASSPEGASTDTQYF.

This clone was detected only a few times. V usage is TRBV7-9 and J usage is TRBJ2-1; 11 bases map to TRBD1. The germline gives CDR1 SEHNR, CDR2 FQNEAQ (reference sequence). CDR3 length equals 15 residues. V shed 5 bases and J 8 bases; nucleotides not matched to a gene: 8. The CDR3 coding sequence is TGTGCCAGCAGCGCCGGGACAGGGGGTGTATATGAGCAGTTCTTC. This encodes CASSAGTGGVYEQFF.

The chain carries TRBV7-9 and TRBJ1-1; D perhaps matches TRBD1 (5 bases). Per the germline V gene, CDR1 is SEHNR and CDR2 is FQNEAQ (reference sequence). Trimming cost V 5 bases and J 4 bases, with 11 bases left between them. The CDR3 loop spans 13 amino acids. The DNA of the CDR3 is TGTGCCAGCAGCCCGGGGGGGTCCACTGAAGCTTTCTTT. Translation gives CASSPGGSTEAFF.

This sequence joins TRBV5-1 and TRBJ2-1; 8 bases align to TRBD2. The trim removed 4 bases at V and 0 bases at J, leaving 0 bases unmatched. Germline V gene data show CDR1 as SGHRS and CDR2 as YFSETQ. CDR3 length: 14 amino acids. CDR3 sequence: CASSAGGSYNEQFF. CDR3 coding DNA: TGCGCCAGCAGCGCGGGAGGCTCCTACAATGAGCAGTTCTTC.

This clone was counted between two and nine times. This rearrangement joins TRBV10-3 to TRBJ1-1; a possible D gene is TRBD1 (6 bases). Germline lookup yields CDR1 ENHRY and CDR2 SYGVKD. The CDR3 totals 16 residues. The V gene lost 4 bases and the J gene lost 0 bases, with 15 bases spanning the gap. CDR3 in DNA: TGTGCCATCAGTGCCACAGGGAAAGGTATGAACACTGAAGCTTTCTTT. Encoded protein: CAISATGKGMNTEAFF.

V and J are TRBV27 and TRBJ2-7; D gene unclear. Germline V lookup: CDR1 MNHEY, CDR2 SMNVEV (reference sequence). The germline V and J ends were trimmed by 4 bases and 1 base, with 14 bases remaining between them. CDR3 length equals 15 residues. The DNA of the CDR3 is TGTGCCAGCAGTTCCCTCTCTCGGGTATCCTACGAGCAGTACTTC. It specifies CASSSLSRVSYEQYF.

As DNA, the CDR3 is TGTGCCATCAGTGAGGGCGGGAGGTCCTTGTACAATGAGCAGTTCTTC. Protein sequence: CAISEGGRSLYNEQFF. The chain is built from TRBV10-3 and TRBJ2-1, with 8 bases identical to TRBD2. Germline lookup yields CDR1 ENHRY and CDR2 SYGVKD. The CDR3 sequence is 16 residues long. With V trimmed by 2 bases and J by 4 bases, 7 bases remained unmatched.

The chain employs TRBV6-5 and TRBJ2-3; weak D call: TRBD2 (5 bases). Germline V gene sequence: CDR1 MNHEY, CDR2 SVGAGI. Trimming removed 4 bases at V and 5 bases at J, with 10 bases between. The CDR3 covers 13 residues. CDR3: CASSSGSLDTQYF. The CDR3 DNA reads TGTGCCAGCAGTTCGGGGTCCCTAGATACGCAGTATTTT.

The chain joins TRBV30 to TRBJ1-6, with 11 positions matching TRBD1. This CDR3 contains 17 residues. V trimming: 7 bases; J trimming: 5 bases; junction bases outside the gene matches: 13. CDR1 is GTSNPN, CDR2 SVGIG, per germline (reference sequence). CDR3 residues: CALLPGQGGWNNSPLHF. The CDR3 coding sequence is TGTGCCTTGCTACCGGGACAGGGGGGGTGGAATAATTCACCCCTCCACTTT. Supplemented by reference TRBV30 and TRBJ1-6, the full variable domain reads SQTIHQWPATLVQPVGSPLSLECTVEGTSNPNLYWYRQAAGRGLQLLFYSVGIGQISSEVPQNLSASRPQDRQFILSSKKLLLSDSGFYLCALLPGQGGWNNSPLHFGNGTRLTVT.

The V gene is TRBV3-1 (or the pseudogene TRBV3-2), the J gene TRBJ1-3; TRBD1 is a possible D gene (5 bases). There are 14 residues in the CDR3. Per the germline V gene, CDR1 is LGHDT and CDR2 is YNNKEL (reference sequence). Deletions cut 4 bases from V and 7 bases from J, with 14 bases between. This CDR3 reads CASSPRDSENTIYF. The CDR3 DNA reads TGTGCCAGCAGCCCTCGAGACAGTGAGAACACCATATATTTT.

This chain links TRBV14 with TRBJ2-1, with 7 bases aligning to TRBD1. Trimming removed 1 base from V and 1 base from J; junction bases left unmatched: 19. Germline lookup yields CDR1 SGHDN and CDR2 FVKESK. This CDR3 is 21 amino acids long. Here the CDR3 reads CASSQGGFALTGRPSYNEQFF. CDR3 DNA: TGTGCCAGCAGCCAAGGGGGATTTGCTTTGACAGGGCGGCCTTCCTACAATGAGCAGTTCTTC.

The gene calls are TRBV19 and TRBJ2-7; 8 bases are shared with TRBD2. The CDR3 sequence is 15 residues long. Trimming took 5 bases from V and 3 from J; bases not matched to a gene: 9. Germline CDR1 reads LNHDA; CDR2 reads SQIVND (reference sequence). For the CDR3, the DNA is TGTGCCAGTAGTTCCTCAACTAGCGGTGACTACGAGCAGTACTTC. Amino acids: CASSSSTSGDYEQYF.